The 23 T cell receptor beta chains listed next were all sequenced from one sample in a study of cytomegalovirus exposure and HLA in healthy donors. The PCR made use of 60 Vbeta and 13 Jbeta primers. This table comes from immunoSEQ multiplex PCR, and its TCRdb copy is limited to in-frame clones, with some not included. The sample records 65,000 to 75,000 clones, roughly four fifths being singletons. The sample was PBMCs. These receptors originate from a man aged 50 or older in good health and CMV-seronegative.

The chain recombines TRBV10-3 with TRBJ2-7; the match to TRBD1 covers 8 bases. The germline V gene has CDR1 ENHRY and CDR2 SYGVKD. This CDR3 is built from 13 residues. With 8 bases clipped from V and 5 bases from J, the junction kept 8 bases outside the gene matches. The CDR3 spells CAIGQGESNEQYF. CDR3 nucleotides: TGTGCCATCGGACAGGGAGAATCCAACGAGCAGTACTTC.

CDR3 sequence (DNA): TGTGCCAGCAGCCCACAGGGGGCATACGAGCAGTACTTC. Its protein product is CASSPQGAYEQYF. This rearrangement joins TRBV5-6 to TRBJ2-7, with TRBD1 matching 9 bases. This CDR3 spans 13 amino acids. Germline values: CDR1 SGHDT, CDR2 YYEEEE. With V trimmed by 4 bases and J by 4 bases, 3 bases remained unmatched.

This clone was recorded once. The chain uses TRBV2 and TRBJ2-1; 7 bases fit TRBD1. The CDR3 is made up of 13 amino acids. Germline V lookup: CDR1 SNHLY, CDR2 FYNNEI. The ends lost 5 bases at V and 6 bases at J; junction bases unmatched: 4. CDR3 DNA: TGTGCCAGCAGTCGACAGGGCCCCAATGAGCAGTTCTTC. Residues: CASSRQGPNEQFF.

The chain is built from TRBV10-3 and TRBJ2-7; the D gene is possibly TRBD1 (5 bases). CDR3 size: 13 residues. Germline CDR1 and CDR2: ENHRY and SYGVKD. V shed 1 base and J shed 3 bases, with 7 bases lying between them. Here the CDR3 DNA reads TGTGCCATCAGTGAGTACGACAGCTACGAGCAGTACTTC. Translation gives CAISEYDSYEQYF.

The rearrangement uses TRBV6-6 and TRBJ1-4; perhaps TRBD1 as D (5 bases). The V end lost 5 bases, the J end lost 13 bases, and 20 bases lay between the germline ends. Germline V lookup: CDR1 MNHNY, CDR2 SVGAGI (reference sequence). The CDR3 totals 14 residues. The CDR3 protein is CASSPGTRMGGLFF. The CDR3 DNA reads as TGTGCCAGCAGTCCCGGGACCCGAATGGGAGGACTGTTTTTT.

V usage is TRBV27 and J usage is TRBJ1-4, with a weak D call TRBD1 (6 bases). The CDR3 totals 14 residues. The V gene's germline CDR1 is MNHEY and CDR2 SMNVEV (reference sequence). The V and J ends lost 8 bases and 7 bases respectively, with 17 bases between them. In DNA, the CDR3 is TGTGCCAGCTCGAGGGGGGGAAAAGGTGAAAAACTGTTTTTT. Residues: CASSRGGKGEKLFF.

The V gene is TRBV30, the J gene TRBJ1-2; a possible D gene is TRBD1 (5 bases). CDR1 is GTSNPN and CDR2 is SVGIG in the germline V gene (reference sequence). The germline V and J ends were trimmed by 5 bases and 6 bases, with 16 bases remaining between them. CDR3 length: 13 amino acids. The CDR3 bases are TGTGCCTGGTCCAGACAGATTTATAATGGCTACACCTTC. It codes for CAWSRQIYNGYTF.

This chain links TRBV9 with TRBJ2-3; D remains ambiguous. The CDR3 sequence is 14 residues long. CDR1 is SGDLS and CDR2 is YYNGEE in the germline V gene. Trimming removed 2 bases at V and 1 base at J, with 8 bases between. The CDR3 here is CASSVLSGTDTQYF. CDR3 nucleotide sequence: TGTGCCAGCAGCGTGTTGAGCGGCACAGATACGCAGTATTTT.

V usage is TRBV7-9 and J usage is TRBJ2-5; 8 bases fit TRBD1. V lost 3 bases, J lost 7 bases, and 10 bases stayed unmatched. CDR1 and CDR2 (germline): SEHNR, FQNEAQ (reference sequence). This CDR3 is built from 15 residues. CDR3 protein: CASSLMAGGDGTQYF. The CDR3 DNA sequence: TGTGCCAGCAGCTTGATGGCAGGGGGCGATGGGACCCAGTACTTC. Full variable domain (missing parts from reference TRBV7-9 and TRBJ2-5): DTGVSQNPRHKITKRGQNVTFRCDPISEHNRLYWYRQTLGQGPEFLTYFQNEAQLEKSRLLSDRFSAERPKGSFSTLEIQRTEQGDSAMYLCASSLMAGGDGTQYFGPGTRLLVL.

This clone has a single count. The chain has TRBV11-2 and TRBJ2-7; 7 bases line up with TRBD2. CDR3 length: 15 amino acids. Germline values: CDR1 SGHAT, CDR2 FQNNGV. V was pared by 5 bases and J by 5 bases, with 12 bases of the junction left unmatched. CDR3 in DNA: TGTGCCAGCAGCATCTTTGGGGAGGGCCCCCACGAGCAGTACTTC. The encoded protein is CASSIFGEGPHEQYF.

The V gene is TRBV29-1, the J gene TRBJ1-5; possibly TRBD1 for D (6 bases). Trimming stripped 6 bases from V and 4 bases from J, with 10 bases between. The CDR3 loop spans 12 amino acids. Germline V lookup: CDR1 SQVTM, CDR2 ANQGSEA. CDR3 amino acids: CSVWDMNQPQHF. As DNA, the CDR3 is TGCAGCGTGTGGGACATGAATCAGCCCCAGCATTTT.

The chain couples TRBV27 to TRBJ1-2; possibly TRBD1 for D (6 bases). The CDR3 spans 14 residues. Trimming left V 4 bases short and J 5 bases short, with 14 bases between. Per the germline V gene, CDR1 is MNHEY and CDR2 is SMNVEV (reference sequence). The CDR3 coding sequence is TGTGCCAGCAGTTCGCAGGGGAGAAAGTATGGCTACACCTTC. Translation: CASSSQGRKYGYTF.

This clone was recorded once. This chain joins TRBV4-2 and TRBJ2-1; TRBD2 agrees at 11 bases. The length of the CDR3 is 17 residues. After removal of 0 bases from V and 9 bases from J, the junction contained 10 bases not matched to a gene. Germline lookup yields CDR1 LGHNA and CDR2 YNFKEQ. The CDR3 protein is CASSQEFSGRALTEQFF. The CDR3 nucleotides are TGTGCCAGCAGCCAAGAATTTAGCGGGAGGGCCCTCACTGAGCAGTTCTTC.

This chain uses TRBV7-2 with TRBJ1-6; 9 nucleotides agree with TRBD1. CDR1 is SGHTA, CDR2 FQGNSA, per germline. The J segment lost 13 bases and the V segment lost 4 bases, leaving 5 bases of the junction unmatched. The CDR3 has 13 residues. CDR3 DNA sequence: TGTGCCAGCAGCTCAATACAGGGGGCGCCCCTCCACTTT. Translated: CASSSIQGAPLHF. Drawing the rest from reference TRBV7-2 and TRBJ1-6, the complete variable domain is GAGVSQSPSNKVTEKGKDVELRCDPISGHTALYWYRQSLGQGLEFLIYFQGNSAPDKSGLPSDRFSAERTGGSVSTLTIQRTQQEDSAVYLCASSSIQGAPLHFGNGTRLTVT.

V and J are TRBV10-3 and TRBJ1-5; possibly TRBD1 for D (6 bases). Germline CDR1 reads ENHRY; CDR2 reads SYGVKD. This CDR3 has 17 amino acids. The ends were cut back, 4 bases at V and 1 base at J, with 17 bases in the middle. The CDR3 loop reads CAISGGRGESSNQPQHF. The CDR3 DNA reads TGTGCCATCAGTGGGGGCAGGGGCGAATCGAGCAATCAGCCCCAGCATTTT.

This CDR3 is CASSEHDRATEAFF. The CDR3 nucleotides read TGTGCCAGCAGTGAACACGACAGGGCCACTGAAGCTTTCTTT. The chain joins TRBV2 to TRBJ1-1; 7 bases align to TRBD1. Unmatched junction bases numbered 4, after V lost 2 bases and J lost 4 bases. The CDR3 length is 14 residues. Germline loops: CDR1 SNHLY, CDR2 FYNNEI.

This chain connects TRBV30 to TRBJ1-4; a possible D gene is TRBD1 (5 bases). V dropped 3 bases and J dropped 8 bases, with 13 bases sitting between them. The CDR3 contains 13 residues. Germline CDR1 GTSNPN, CDR2 SVGIG (reference sequence). For the CDR3, the DNA is TGTGCCTGGAGCCTATCAGGGCTGGAAAAACTGTTTTTT. It specifies CAWSLSGLEKLFF.

J is TRBJ2-1 and V is TRBV5-4, with D possibly TRBD1 on 6 matching bases. CDR1 and CDR2 from the germline V gene are SGHNT and YYREEE (reference sequence). The V end was cut by 4 bases, the J end by 7 bases, with 18 bases between. CDR3 length: 15 residues. The CDR3 is CASSPDRRRLNEQFF. The CDR3 DNA reads as TGTGCCAGCAGCCCCGACAGGCGGAGGTTGAATGAGCAGTTCTTC.

This clone has just one count. J is TRBJ2-2 and V is TRBV11-2; tentatively, D is TRBD2 (5 bases). Trimming cost V 8 bases and J 4 bases, with 23 bases left between them. Germline V gene sequence: CDR1 SGHAT, CDR2 FQNNGV. The CDR3 is 17 residues long. CDR3 in DNA: TGTGCCAGCCCGCGAGAACCGGGGTTTCTGTCCACCGGGGAGCTGTTTTTT. Its translation is CASPREPGFLSTGELFF.

This chain connects TRBV19 to TRBJ1-5; possible D gene TRBD1, 5 bases. Germline-derived CDR1 and CDR2 are LNHDA and SQIVND (reference sequence). Trimming left V 6 bases short and J 10 bases short, with 13 bases between. The CDR3 runs 12 residues. The CDR3 reads CASRMGGSPQHF. Here the CDR3 DNA reads TGTGCCAGTAGGATGGGGGGATCACCCCAGCATTTT.

The chain is built from TRBV28 and TRBJ2-7, with TRBD2 matching over 10 bases. This CDR3 is built from 15 residues. V gave up 3 bases and J gave up 4 bases; unmatched junction bases: 6. CDR1 and CDR2 from the germline V gene are MDHEN and SYDVKM. CDR3 amino acids: CASSLASGSLYEQYF. For the CDR3, the DNA is TGTGCCAGCAGTTTGGCTAGCGGGAGTTTGTACGAGCAGTACTTC. Looking up the rest from reference TRBV28 and TRBJ2-7 gives the full variable domain: DVKVTQSSRYLVKRTGEKVFLECVQDMDHENMFWYRQDPGLGLRLIYFSYDVKMKEKGDIPEGYSVSREKKERFSLILESASTNQTSMYLCASSLASGSLYEQYFGPGTRLTVT.

J is TRBJ1-1 and V is TRBV11-3; D may be TRBD1 (6 bases). This CDR3 has 20 residues. Trimming left V 5 bases short and J 0 bases short, with 28 bases between. Per germline, CDR1 SGHNT and CDR2 YENEEA. The CDR3 sequence: CASSLRERTAPKDLNTEAFF. As DNA, the CDR3 is TGTGCCAGCAGCCTCCGTGAGCGGACAGCCCCGAAGGATCTGAACACTGAAGCTTTCTTT.

This clone showed up just once. The CDR3 region is CASSRQGGSSYEQYF. CDR3 DNA: TGTGCCAGCAGTCGACAGGGGGGGAGCTCCTACGAGCAGTACTTC. The chain links TRBV6-5 to TRBJ2-7, with 9 nucleotides matching TRBD1. Trimming at V came to 5 bases and at J to 0 bases, leaving 5 bases not matched to a gene. CDR1 is MNHEY and CDR2 is SVGAGI in the germline V gene. CDR3 length equals 15 residues.